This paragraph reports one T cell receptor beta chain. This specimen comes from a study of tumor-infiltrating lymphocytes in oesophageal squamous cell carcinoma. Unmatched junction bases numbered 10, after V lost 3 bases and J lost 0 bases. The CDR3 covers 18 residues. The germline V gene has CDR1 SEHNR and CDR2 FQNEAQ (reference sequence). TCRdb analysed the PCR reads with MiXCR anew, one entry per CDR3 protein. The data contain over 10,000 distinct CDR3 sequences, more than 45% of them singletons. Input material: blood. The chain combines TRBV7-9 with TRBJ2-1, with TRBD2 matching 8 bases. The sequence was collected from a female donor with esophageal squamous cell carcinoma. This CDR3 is CASSLGRTSRSSYNEQFF. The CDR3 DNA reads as TGTGCCAGCAGCTTGGGTCGGACTAGCAGAAGCTCCTACAATGAGCAGTTCTTC. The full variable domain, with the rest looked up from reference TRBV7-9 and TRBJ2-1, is DTGVSQNPRHKITKRGQNVTFRCDPISEHNRLYWYRQTLGQGPEFLTYFQNEAQLEKSRLLSDRFSAERPKGSFSTLEIQRTEQGDSAMYLCASSLGRTSRSSYNEQFFGPGTRLTVL.